The 21 T cell receptor beta chains reported below all come from one sample, sequenced in a study of human CD8 memory T cell subsets. Investigators built TCR beta libraries using UMI-labeled 5' RACE. Reanalyzing the 5' RACE reads, TCRdb keeps one entry per CDR3 protein, without DNA. Its clone listing holds around 10,000 distinct CDR3 sequences. Material for sequencing was CD8+ stem-like memory T cells (TSCM and TCM) sorted from PBMCs. The sample's subset: stem-like memory CD8 T cells (TSTEM), CCR7+ PD-1- TIGIT-. These receptors were collected from a human donor in good health.

This chain links TRBV2 with TRBJ2-2; TCRdb gives TRBD2 as the D gene, but with no DNA this cannot be confirmed. Germline CDR1 and CDR2: SNHLY and FYNNEI. CDR3 length equals 15 residues. The CDR3 loop reads CASSEAGPWTGELFF.

The V and J genes are TRBV12-3 or TRBV12-4 and TRBJ2-2; TCRdb gives TRBD2 as the D gene, but with no DNA this cannot be confirmed. The CDR3 spans 16 residues. CDR3 in amino acids: CASSLSLAENTGELFF.

This chain connects TRBV7-6 to TRBJ2-5; there is no DNA to check the TCRdb D call of TRBD1. The germline gives CDR1 SGHVS, CDR2 FNYEAQ. CDR3 size: 16 residues. The CDR3 here is CASSTSAGTGLETQYF.

This clonotype is classed as medium-sized (0.01 to 0.1%) by frequency. The chain has TRBV5-1 and TRBJ2-1; checking the TCRdb D call of TRBD1 is not possible without DNA. The CDR3 consists of 14 residues. Germline-derived CDR1 and CDR2 are SGHRS and YFSETQ. This CDR3 reads CASSTDGAYNEQFF.

This chain joins TRBV28 and TRBJ2-7; TCRdb's D gene call, TRBD2, goes unchecked for lack of DNA. The CDR3 contains 16 residues. Germline V lookup: CDR1 MDHEN, CDR2 SYDVKM. The CDR3 is CASSSTPGGGEYEQYF.

This clonotype is called medium-sized (0.01 to 0.1%) based on its frequency. The genes are TRBV20-1 and TRBJ2-1; TCRdb designates TRBD2, a call that cannot be tested without DNA. The CDR3 extends over 15 amino acids. Per germline, CDR1 DFQATT and CDR2 SNEGSKA (reference sequence). The CDR3 loop is CSADGLAPSYNEQFF.

The J gene is TRBJ2-5, the V gene TRBV7-7; TCRdb's assignment of TRBD2 cannot be checked, as there is no DNA. The CDR3 consists of 15 residues. Germline CDR1 is SSHAT and CDR2 is FNYEAQ (reference sequence). The CDR3 is CASSLGRLEGETQYF.

The CDR3: CASSQDETVPQFF. This chain joins TRBV3-1 and TRBJ2-1; TCRdb gives TRBD1 as the D gene, but with no DNA this cannot be confirmed. The germline V gene has CDR1 LGHDT and CDR2 YNNKEL (reference sequence). The CDR3 runs 13 residues.

By frequency, this clonotype is medium-sized. This chain uses TRBV21-1 with TRBJ2-7; TCRdb returns TRBD1, unconfirmable since there is no DNA. TRBV21-1 is termed a pseudogene. CDR3 length: 14 residues. The CDR3 region is CASSTTGKSVEQYF.

The CDR3 sequence is CAIALEVEQFF. V and J are TRBV28 and TRBJ2-1; without DNA, the TCRdb call of TRBD2 cannot be checked. This CDR3 contains 11 residues. Germline V gene lookup returns CDR1 MDHEN and CDR2 SYDVKM.

The rearrangement joins TRBV9 to TRBJ2-1; the D gene TCRdb calls, TRBD2, cannot be checked with no DNA. The germline V gene has CDR1 SGDLS and CDR2 YYNGEE. The CDR3 has 12 residues. The chain's CDR3 is CASNEGAREQFF.

Judged by frequency, this clonotype is medium-sized. This chain joins TRBV20-1 and TRBJ1-2; TCRdb names TRBD1, which stays unverified in the absence of DNA. This CDR3 is 17 amino acids long. Germline assignment: CDR1 DFQATT and CDR2 SNEGSKA (reference sequence). CDR3 residues: CSATPFGTGTPLNGYTF.

The rearrangement uses TRBV21-1 and TRBJ1-5. TRBV21-1 is a pseudogene locus. The CDR3 consists of 13 residues. The chain's CDR3 is CASIRICGQPQHF.

This chain uses TRBV7-8 with TRBJ2-3; the TRBD2 assignment by TCRdb is unverifiable without DNA. Germline CDR1 reads SGHVS; CDR2 reads FQNEAQ. CDR3 length: 16 amino acids. CDR3 protein: CASSLGTSGITDTQYF.

V usage is TRBV27 and J usage is TRBJ1-1; without DNA, the TCRdb call of TRBD1 cannot be checked. Per the germline V gene, CDR1 is MNHEY and CDR2 is SMNVEV (reference sequence). The CDR3 is 13 amino acids. CDR3 protein: CASRPGHEAEAFF.

V gene TRBV6-1 combines with J gene TRBJ2-3; TCRdb's assignment of TRBD2 cannot be checked, as there is no DNA. Germline V gene sequence: CDR1 MNHNS, CDR2 SASEGT. CDR3 size: 16 residues. The CDR3 sequence is CASSDRLTSGRDTQYF.

The chain has TRBV10-3 and TRBJ2-1; TCRdb indicates TRBD1, and absent DNA this call remains unverified. Per the germline V gene, CDR1 is ENHRY and CDR2 is SYGVKD. This CDR3 is 16 amino acids long. The chain's CDR3 is CAISEYGDSPSNEQFF.

The chain combines TRBV27 with TRBJ1-2. The CDR3 contains 13 residues. Germline V lookup: CDR1 MNHEY, CDR2 SMNVEV (reference sequence). Here the CDR3 reads CASSSFSNYGYTF.

J is TRBJ2-5 and V is TRBV20-1; TCRdb picks TRBD2, but there is no DNA to check that call. The CDR3 runs to 16 residues. Per germline, CDR1 DFQATT and CDR2 SNEGSKA (reference sequence). The CDR3 here is CSARKGLAVQWETQYF.

The chain links TRBV28 to TRBJ2-3; as DNA is missing, the TRBD1 call by TCRdb cannot be tested. Germline V gives CDR1 MDHEN, CDR2 SYDVKM. CDR3 length: 15 amino acids. The chain's CDR3 is CASSGYPTGGGTQYF.

The gene calls are TRBV6-5 and TRBJ2-5; TCRdb's D call, TRBD1, is unchecked because there is no DNA. The germline gives CDR1 MNHEY, CDR2 SVGAGI. This CDR3 has 15 residues. CDR3 sequence: CASSYGAGSLETQYF.